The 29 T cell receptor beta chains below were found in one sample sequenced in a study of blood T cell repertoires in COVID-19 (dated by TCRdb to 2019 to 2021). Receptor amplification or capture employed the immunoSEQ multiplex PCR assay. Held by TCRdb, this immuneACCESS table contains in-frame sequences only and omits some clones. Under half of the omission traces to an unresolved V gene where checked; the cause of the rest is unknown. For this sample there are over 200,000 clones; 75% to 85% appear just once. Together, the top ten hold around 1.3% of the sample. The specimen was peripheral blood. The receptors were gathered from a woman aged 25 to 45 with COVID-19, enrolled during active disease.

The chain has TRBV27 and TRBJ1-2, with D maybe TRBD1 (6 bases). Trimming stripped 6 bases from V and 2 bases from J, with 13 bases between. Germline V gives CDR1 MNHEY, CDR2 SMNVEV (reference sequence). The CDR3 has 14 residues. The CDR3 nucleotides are TGTGCCAGCAGACAACAGGGAAGCAACTATGGCTACACCTTC. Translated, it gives CASRQQGSNYGYTF.

The CDR3 DNA reads as TGTGCCAGCAGCGACCCCCGGGACAGAAATTTGAACACTGAAGCTTTCTTT. Encoded protein: CASSDPRDRNLNTEAFF. The chain recombines TRBV9 with TRBJ1-1, with 7 bases lining up with TRBD1. CDR1 and CDR2 (germline): SGDLS, YYNGEE. J was trimmed by 0 bases and V by 3 bases; bases with no gene match: 11. The CDR3 loop spans 17 amino acids. The variable domain in full, completed from reference TRBV9 and TRBJ1-1, reads DSGVTQTPKHLITATGQRVTLRCSPRSGDLSVYWYQQSLDQGLQFLIQYYNGEERAKGNILERFSAQQFPDLHSELNLSSLELGDSALYFCASSDPRDRNLNTEAFFGQGTRLTVV.

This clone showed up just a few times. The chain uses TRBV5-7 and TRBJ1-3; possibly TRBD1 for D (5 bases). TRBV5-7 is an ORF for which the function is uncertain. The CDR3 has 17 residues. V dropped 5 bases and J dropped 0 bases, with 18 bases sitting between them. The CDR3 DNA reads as TGTGCCAGCAGGAAATGGGGCGGTTGGAACTCTGGAAACACCATATATTTT. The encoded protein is CASRKWGGWNSGNTIYF.

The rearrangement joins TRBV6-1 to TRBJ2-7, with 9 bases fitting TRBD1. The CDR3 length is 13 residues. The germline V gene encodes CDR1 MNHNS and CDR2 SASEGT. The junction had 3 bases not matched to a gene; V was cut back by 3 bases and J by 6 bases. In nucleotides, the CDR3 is TGTGCCAGCAGTGAGGGACAGGGTAGCGAGCAGTACTTC. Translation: CASSEGQGSEQYF.

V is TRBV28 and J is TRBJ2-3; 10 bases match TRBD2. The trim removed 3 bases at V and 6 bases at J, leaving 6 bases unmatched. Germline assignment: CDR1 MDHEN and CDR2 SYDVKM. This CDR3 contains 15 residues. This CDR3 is CASSFLLAGADTQYF. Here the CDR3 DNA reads TGTGCCAGCAGTTTCCTTCTAGCGGGGGCGGATACGCAGTATTTT.

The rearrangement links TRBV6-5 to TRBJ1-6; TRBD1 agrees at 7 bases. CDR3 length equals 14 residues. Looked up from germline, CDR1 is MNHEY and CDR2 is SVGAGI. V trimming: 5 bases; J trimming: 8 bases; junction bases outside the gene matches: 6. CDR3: CASSPTGFHSPLHF. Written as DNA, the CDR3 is TGTGCCAGCAGTCCGACAGGGTTCCATTCACCCCTCCACTTT.

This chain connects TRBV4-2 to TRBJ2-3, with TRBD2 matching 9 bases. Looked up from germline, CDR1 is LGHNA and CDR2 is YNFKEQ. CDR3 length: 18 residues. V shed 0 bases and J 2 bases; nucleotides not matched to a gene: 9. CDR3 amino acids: CASSQDGSSGTFTDTQYF. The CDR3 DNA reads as TGTGCCAGCAGCCAAGATGGATCTAGCGGGACTTTCACAGATACGCAGTATTTT.

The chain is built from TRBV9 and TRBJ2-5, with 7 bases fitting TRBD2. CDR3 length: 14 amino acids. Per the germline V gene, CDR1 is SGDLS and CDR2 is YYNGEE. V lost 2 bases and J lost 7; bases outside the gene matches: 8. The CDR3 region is CASSVGGSDGTQYF. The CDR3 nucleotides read TGTGCCAGCAGCGTCGGCGGGAGTGATGGGACCCAGTACTTC.

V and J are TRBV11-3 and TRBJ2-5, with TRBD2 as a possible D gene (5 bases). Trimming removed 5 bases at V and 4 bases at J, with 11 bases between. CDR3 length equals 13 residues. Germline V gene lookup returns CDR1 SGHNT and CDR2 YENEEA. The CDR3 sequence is CASSQVRGETQYF. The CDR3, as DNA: TGTGCCAGCAGCCAGGTCCGGGGAGAGACCCAGTACTTC.

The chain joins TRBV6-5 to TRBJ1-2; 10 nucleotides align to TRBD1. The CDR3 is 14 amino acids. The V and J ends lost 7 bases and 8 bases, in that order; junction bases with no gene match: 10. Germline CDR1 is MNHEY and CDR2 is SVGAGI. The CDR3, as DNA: TGTGCCAGCATCACGAGACAGGGGGCTCGCGGCTACACCTTC. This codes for CASITRQGARGYTF.

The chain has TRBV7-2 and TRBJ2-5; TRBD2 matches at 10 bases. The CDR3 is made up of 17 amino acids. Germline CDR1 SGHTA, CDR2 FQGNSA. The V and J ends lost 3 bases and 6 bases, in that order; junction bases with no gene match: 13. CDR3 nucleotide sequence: TGTGCCAGCAGCTTGGGGGGGCCTAGCGGGAGTCGGAAGACCCAGTACTTC. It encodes CASSLGGPSGSRKTQYF.

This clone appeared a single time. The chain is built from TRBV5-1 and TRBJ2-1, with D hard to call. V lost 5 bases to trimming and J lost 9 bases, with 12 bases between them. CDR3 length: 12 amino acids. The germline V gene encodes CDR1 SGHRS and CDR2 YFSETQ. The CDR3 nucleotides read TGCGCCAGCAGTGAATTCGGTGGTGAGCAGTTCTTC. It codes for CASSEFGGEQFF.

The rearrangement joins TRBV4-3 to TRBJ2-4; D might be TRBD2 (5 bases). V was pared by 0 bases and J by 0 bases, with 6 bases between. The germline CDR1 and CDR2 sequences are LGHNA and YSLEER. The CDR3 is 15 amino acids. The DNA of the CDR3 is TGCGCCAGCAGCCAAGACGGACTAGCCAAAAACATTCAGTACTTC. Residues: CASSQDGLAKNIQYF.

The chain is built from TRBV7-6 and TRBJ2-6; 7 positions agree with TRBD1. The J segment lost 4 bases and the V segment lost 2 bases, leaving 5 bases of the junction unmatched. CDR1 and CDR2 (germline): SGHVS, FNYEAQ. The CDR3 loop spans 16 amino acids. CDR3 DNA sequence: TGTGCCAGCAGCTTATACAGGGGTTCAGGGGCCAACGTCCTGACTTTC. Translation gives CASSLYRGSGANVLTF.

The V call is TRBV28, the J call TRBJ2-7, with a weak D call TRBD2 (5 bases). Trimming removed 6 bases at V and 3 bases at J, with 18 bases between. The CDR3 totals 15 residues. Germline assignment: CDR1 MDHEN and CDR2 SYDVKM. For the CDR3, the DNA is TGTGCCAGCAGCTCCGAGGGTAGGAATTACTACGAGCAGTACTTC. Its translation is CASSSEGRNYYEQYF.

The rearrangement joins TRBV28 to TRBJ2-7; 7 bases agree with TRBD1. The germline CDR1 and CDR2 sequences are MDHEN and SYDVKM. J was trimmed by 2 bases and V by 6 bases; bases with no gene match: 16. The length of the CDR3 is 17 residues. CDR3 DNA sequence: TGTGCCAGCAGCCCAAACACCCTCGGGACAGTCACCTACGAGCAGTACTTC. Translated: CASSPNTLGTVTYEQYF.

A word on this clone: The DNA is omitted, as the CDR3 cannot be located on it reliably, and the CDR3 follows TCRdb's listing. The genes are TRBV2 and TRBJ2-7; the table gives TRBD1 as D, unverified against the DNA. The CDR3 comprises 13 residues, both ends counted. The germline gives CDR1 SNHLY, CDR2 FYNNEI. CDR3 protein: CARRDSTSGEQYF.

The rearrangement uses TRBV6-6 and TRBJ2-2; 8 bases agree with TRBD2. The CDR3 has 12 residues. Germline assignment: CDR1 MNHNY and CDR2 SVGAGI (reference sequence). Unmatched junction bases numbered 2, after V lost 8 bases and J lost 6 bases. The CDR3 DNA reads TGTGCCAGCCAGCGGGAGTCCGGGGAGCTGTTTTTT. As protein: CASQRESGELFF.

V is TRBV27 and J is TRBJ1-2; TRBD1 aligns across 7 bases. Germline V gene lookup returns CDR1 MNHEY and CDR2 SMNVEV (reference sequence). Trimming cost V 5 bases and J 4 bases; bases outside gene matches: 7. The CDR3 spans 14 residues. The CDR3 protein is CASSPLTGSYGYTF. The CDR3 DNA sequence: TGTGCCAGCAGTCCCTTGACAGGGTCCTATGGCTACACCTTC.

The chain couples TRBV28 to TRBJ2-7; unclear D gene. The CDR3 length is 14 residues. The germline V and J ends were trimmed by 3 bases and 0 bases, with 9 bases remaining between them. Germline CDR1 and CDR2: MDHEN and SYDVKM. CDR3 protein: CASSFVTISYEQYF. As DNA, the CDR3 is TGTGCCAGCAGTTTCGTCACTATCTCCTACGAGCAGTACTTC.

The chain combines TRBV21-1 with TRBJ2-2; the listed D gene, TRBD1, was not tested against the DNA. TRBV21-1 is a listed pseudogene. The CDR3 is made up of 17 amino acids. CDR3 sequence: CASSASGTGENTGELFF. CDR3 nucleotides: TGTGCCAGCAGCGCCTCAGGGACAGGGGAGAACACCGGGGAGCTGTTTTTT.

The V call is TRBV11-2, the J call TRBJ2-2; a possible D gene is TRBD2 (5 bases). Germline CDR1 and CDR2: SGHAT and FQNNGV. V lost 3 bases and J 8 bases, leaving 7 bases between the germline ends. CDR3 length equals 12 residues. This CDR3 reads CASSFSGGELFF. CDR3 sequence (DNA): TGTGCCAGCAGCTTCTCGGGGGGGGAGCTGTTTTTT.

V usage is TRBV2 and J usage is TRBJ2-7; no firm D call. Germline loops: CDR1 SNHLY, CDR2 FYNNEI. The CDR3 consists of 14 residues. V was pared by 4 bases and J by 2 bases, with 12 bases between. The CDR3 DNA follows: TGTGCCAGCAGTGTCGGCGGCCAAGCCTACGAGCAGTACTTC. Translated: CASSVGGQAYEQYF.

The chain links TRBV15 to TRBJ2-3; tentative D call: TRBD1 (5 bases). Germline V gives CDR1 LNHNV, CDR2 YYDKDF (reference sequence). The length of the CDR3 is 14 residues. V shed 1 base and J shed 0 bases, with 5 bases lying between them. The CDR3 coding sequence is TGTGCCACCAGCAGAGGGGGCAGCACAGATACGCAGTATTTT. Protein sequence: CATSRGGSTDTQYF. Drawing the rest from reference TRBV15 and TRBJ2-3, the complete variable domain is DAMVIQNPRYQVTQFGKPVTLSCSQTLNHNVMYWYQQKSSQAPKLLFHYYDKDFNNEADTPDNFQSRRPNTSFCFLDIRSPGLGDTAMYLCATSRGGSTDTQYFGPGTRLTVL.

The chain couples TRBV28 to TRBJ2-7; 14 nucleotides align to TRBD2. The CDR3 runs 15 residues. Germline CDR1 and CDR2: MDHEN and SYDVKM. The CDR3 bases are TGTGCAAGTGGACTAGCGGGGGGTATGTCCTACGAGCAGTACTTC. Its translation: CASGLAGGMSYEQYF.

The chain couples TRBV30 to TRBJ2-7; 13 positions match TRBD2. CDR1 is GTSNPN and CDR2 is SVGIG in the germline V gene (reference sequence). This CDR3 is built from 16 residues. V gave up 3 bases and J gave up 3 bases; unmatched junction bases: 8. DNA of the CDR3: TGTGCCTGGAGACCCCCCGGACTAGCGGGAGTCTACGAGCAGTACTTC. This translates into CAWRPPGLAGVYEQYF.

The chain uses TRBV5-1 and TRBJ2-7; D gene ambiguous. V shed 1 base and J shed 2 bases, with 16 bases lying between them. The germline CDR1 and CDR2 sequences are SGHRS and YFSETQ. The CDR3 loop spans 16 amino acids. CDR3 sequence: CASSLSVQTPPYEQYF. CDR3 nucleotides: TGCGCCAGCAGCTTGTCTGTGCAGACTCCTCCCTACGAGCAGTACTTC.

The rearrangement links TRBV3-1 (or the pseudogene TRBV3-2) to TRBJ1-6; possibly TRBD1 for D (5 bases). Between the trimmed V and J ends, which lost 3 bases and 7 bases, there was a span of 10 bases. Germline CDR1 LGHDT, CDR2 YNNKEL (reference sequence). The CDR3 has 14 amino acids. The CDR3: CASSHWEGNSPLHF. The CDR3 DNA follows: TGTGCCAGCAGCCATTGGGAGGGGAATTCACCCCTCCACTTT.

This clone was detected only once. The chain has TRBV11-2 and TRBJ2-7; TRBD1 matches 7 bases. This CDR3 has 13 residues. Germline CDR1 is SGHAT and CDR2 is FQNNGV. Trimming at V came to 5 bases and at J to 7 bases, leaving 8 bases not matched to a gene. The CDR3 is CASSPRTGWEQYF. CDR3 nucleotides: TGTGCCAGCAGCCCCCGGACAGGTTGGGAGCAGTACTTC. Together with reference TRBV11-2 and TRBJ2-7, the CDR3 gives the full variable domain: EAGVAQSPRYKIIEKRQSVAFWCNPISGHATLYWYQQILGQGPKLLIQFQNNGVVDDSQLPKDRFSAERLKGVDSTLKIQPAKLEDSAVYLCASSPRTGWEQYFGPGTRLTVT.